The TCR beta chain described here comes from a study of low-dose radiotherapy and immunotherapy resistance in tumors. Background on the study: Each two-week cycle included intravenous cyclophosphamide 200 mg/m2, given one day before radiation and immunotherapy.

Both TCRalpha and TCRbeta chains were reverse transcribed with V-gene-specific primers. For amplifying TCRs, the PCR ran for about 19 cycles with Phusion, which was used together with a constant-region primer and the adapter on the V primers. Isolated mRNA underwent amplification by in vitro transcription. Via MiXCR, TCRdb re-called the reads, giving one row per CDR3 protein. The sample holds roughly 100,000 distinct CDR3 sequences, roughly 19% seen once. Germline V CDR1 and CDR2: LGHNA, YSLEER. The CDR3 is made up of 13 amino acids. The V and J ends lost 1 base and 7 bases respectively, with 10 bases between them. This sample's time point: after trial treatment. Indicated treatment: LDRT plus nivolumab, ipilimumab, low-dose cyclophosphamide and aspirin (RACIN trial). This clonotype was observed at least ten times.

The chain is built from TRBV4-3 and TRBJ1-2, with no clear D. The sequencing used PBMCs, collected after low-dose radiotherapy plus immunotherapy. The receptor's source is a female donor with ovarian cancer. In DNA form, the CDR3 reads TGCGCCAGCAGCCAAGTCTTAGGAGGTGGCTACACCTTC. Its protein product is CASSQVLGGGYTF.